The 19 T cell receptor beta chains below come from one sample, sequenced in a study of radiation and T cells in renal cell carcinoma. Some clones are missing from TCRdb's copy, which holds only in-frame ones; the method was immunoSEQ multiplex PCR. The table lists under 150,000 clones, roughly four fifths of them singletons. Indicated time point: blood 2 weeks post-SBRT. Indicated treatment: 15 Gy SBRT to primary tumor, nephrectomy 4 weeks later. Sample: blood, taken from a patient whose treatment included radiotherapy and nephrectomy. The receptors shown here come from an older woman with renal cell carcinoma.

The chain carries TRBV9 and TRBJ2-3; TRBD2 matches at 7 bases. After removal of 1 base from V and 2 bases from J, the junction contained 7 bases not matched to a gene. The CDR3 sequence is 16 residues long. The germline gives CDR1 SGDLS, CDR2 YYNGEE. CDR3 protein: CASSVLADPNTDTQYF. For the CDR3, the DNA is TGTGCCAGCAGCGTACTAGCGGACCCGAACACAGATACGCAGTATTTT. The whole variable domain, remainder taken from reference TRBV9 and TRBJ2-3, is DSGVTQTPKHLITATGQRVTLRCSPRSGDLSVYWYQQSLDQGLQFLIQYYNGEERAKGNILERFSAQQFPDLHSELNLSSLELGDSALYFCASSVLADPNTDTQYFGPGTRLTVL.

The chain uses TRBV7-2 and TRBJ2-7, with a weak D call TRBD1 (5 bases). Germline V gives CDR1 SGHTA, CDR2 FQGNSA. The CDR3 has 13 amino acids. The ends were cut back, 7 bases at V and 6 bases at J, with 16 bases in the middle. CDR3 amino acids: CASTNPSGLEQYF. The CDR3 DNA sequence: TGTGCCAGCACCAATCCATCAGGGCTCGAGCAGTACTTC.

The J gene is TRBJ2-7, the V gene TRBV9; perhaps TRBD1 as D (5 bases). Trimming pared 3 bases from V and 0 bases from J, leaving 10 bases between. Germline values: CDR1 SGDLS, CDR2 YYNGEE. The CDR3 sequence is 14 residues long. The CDR3 region is CASSAQDSSYEQYF. In DNA, the CDR3 is TGTGCCAGCAGCGCACAAGACAGCTCCTACGAGCAGTACTTC.

This chain connects TRBV5-4 to TRBJ2-7, with 14 bases lining up with TRBD2. The CDR3 spans 16 residues. Germline assignment: CDR1 SGHNT and CDR2 YYREEE (reference sequence). V was clipped by 4 bases and J by 6 bases; unmatched bases: 9. This CDR3 reads CASSPRTSGGYGEQYF. The DNA of the CDR3 is TGTGCCAGCAGCCCCCGGACTAGCGGGGGGTATGGCGAGCAGTACTTC.

This clone has more than one count but fewer than ten. The chain employs TRBV7-3 and TRBJ1-6, with TRBD1 identical over 9 bases. Trimming took 5 bases from V and 6 from J; bases not matched to a gene: 5. This CDR3 has 15 residues. The germline gives CDR1 SGHTA, CDR2 FQGTGA. The CDR3 nucleotides are TGTGCCAGCAGCGCACAGGGGGCGGGTAATTCACCCCTCCACTTT. It yields the protein CASSAQGAGNSPLHF.

CDR3 sequence: CASSWAGDTEAFF. As DNA, the CDR3 is TGTGCCAGCAGTTGGGCAGGGGACACTGAAGCTTTCTTT. The V and J genes are TRBV6-5 and TRBJ1-1, with D maybe TRBD1 (6 bases). Germline V gene sequence: CDR1 MNHEY, CDR2 SVGAGI. The CDR3 spans 13 residues. Trimming took 4 bases from V and 3 from J, leaving 9 bases between them.

The chain is built from TRBV27 and TRBJ1-6; 7 bases are a match to TRBD1. CDR1 is MNHEY and CDR2 is SMNVEV in the germline V gene (reference sequence). V shed 0 bases, J shed 4 bases, and the junction held 6 bases outside the gene matches. The CDR3 runs to 17 residues. CDR3 coding DNA: TGTGCCAGCAGTTTATCTTGGGACAGCGTTTATAATTCACCCCTCCACTTT. This gives the protein CASSLSWDSVYNSPLHF.

The rearrangement links TRBV25-1 to TRBJ1-2, with 7 bases fitting TRBD1. This CDR3 has 12 residues. The V and J ends lost 4 bases and 8 bases, in that order; junction bases with no gene match: 4. Per germline, CDR1 MGHDK and CDR2 SYGVNS. Here the CDR3 DNA reads TGTGCCAGCAGTGCGACAGGGAGGGGCTACACCTTC. Translation: CASSATGRGYTF.

This clone was counted once. V and J are TRBV28 and TRBJ1-2; D unclear. Germline values: CDR1 MDHEN, CDR2 SYDVKM. V lost 9 bases to trimming and J lost 0 bases, with 11 bases between them. The CDR3 runs 13 residues. CDR3 loop: CASWEGANYGYTF. For the CDR3, the DNA is TGTGCCAGTTGGGAGGGCGCTAACTATGGCTACACCTTC.

This clone was seen just once. This chain joins TRBV5-5 and TRBJ1-3, with no clear D. The CDR3 has 20 residues. V was cut by 3 bases and J by 2 bases, with 27 bases left in between. Germline CDR1 is SGHKS and CDR2 is YYEKEE (reference sequence). CDR3 in amino acids: CASSWEPVITLSGPGNTIYF. The CDR3 region has the DNA TGTGCCAGCAGCTGGGAGCCCGTAATAACCCTCTCGGGTCCTGGAAACACCATATATTTT.

V and J are TRBV30 and TRBJ1-2; D is perhaps TRBD1 (5 bases). V lost 2 bases and J 5 bases, leaving 18 bases between the germline ends. The V gene's germline CDR1 is GTSNPN and CDR2 SVGIG (reference sequence). The CDR3 totals 15 residues. The CDR3 region has the DNA TGTGCCTGGAGTCCTCCTGGGGCAGGACGGTATGGCTACACCTTC. It codes for CAWSPPGAGRYGYTF. Combining the CDR3 with reference TRBV30 and TRBJ1-2 gives the whole variable domain SQTIHQWPATLVQPVGSPLSLECTVEGTSNPNLYWYRQAAGRGLQLLFYSVGIGQISSEVPQNLSASRPQDRQFILSSKKLLLSDSGFYLCAWSPPGAGRYGYTFGSGTRLTVV.

The gene calls are TRBV28 and TRBJ1-2; a weak D match, TRBD1 (6 bases). From germline, CDR1 is MDHEN and CDR2 SYDVKM. There are 13 residues in the CDR3. V was cut by 2 bases and J by 2 bases, with 6 bases left in between. The CDR3 region has the DNA TGTGCCAGCAGTTTAACAGGGAACTATGGCTACACCTTC. This gives the protein CASSLTGNYGYTF.

The rearrangement uses TRBV28 and TRBJ1-1; D call uncertain. CDR1 is MDHEN and CDR2 is SYDVKM in the germline V gene. This CDR3 contains 11 residues. V was trimmed by 5 bases and J by 3 bases, leaving 4 bases between them. The CDR3 is CASSTYTEAFF. The CDR3 DNA reads as TGTGCCAGCAGTACATACACTGAAGCTTTCTTT.

This rearrangement joins TRBV9 to TRBJ2-5; 8 bases line up with TRBD1. This CDR3 is 13 amino acids long. CDR1 and CDR2 (germline): SGDLS, YYNGEE. V gave up 4 bases and J gave up 5 bases; unmatched junction bases: 4. The CDR3 protein is CASSRGQAETQYF. The CDR3 DNA follows: TGTGCCAGCAGCCGGGGACAGGCGGAGACCCAGTACTTC.

The chain joins TRBV19 to TRBJ1-1, with D tentatively TRBD1 (5 bases). CDR1 is LNHDA and CDR2 is SQIVND in the germline V gene (reference sequence). Trimming left V 7 bases short and J 0 bases short, with 12 bases between. This CDR3 has 14 residues. DNA for the CDR3: TGTGCCAGTAACCCGGGACGGTTGAACACTGAAGCTTTCTTT. This codes for CASNPGRLNTEAFF.

This CDR3 is CASSPFRDSGNTIYF. The CDR3 region has the DNA TGTGCCAGCAGCCCCTTCCGGGACTCTGGAAACACCATATATTTT. V gene TRBV7-9 combines with J gene TRBJ1-3; no definite D call. V lost 5 bases and J 0 bases, leaving 11 bases between the germline ends. In germline, CDR1 is SEHNR, CDR2 FQNEAQ (reference sequence). The CDR3 totals 15 residues. The variable domain in full, with the rest retrieved from reference TRBV7-9 and TRBJ1-3, is DTGVSQNPRHKITKRGQNVTFRCDPISEHNRLYWYRQTLGQGPEFLTYFQNEAQLEKSRLLSDRFSAERPKGSFSTLEIQRTEQGDSAMYLCASSPFRDSGNTIYFGEGSWLTVV.

The chain links TRBV28 to TRBJ2-5; TRBD2 matches 7 bases. The junction had 19 bases not matched to a gene; V was cut back by 7 bases and J by 5 bases. The CDR3 contains 17 residues. Germline V lookup: CDR1 MDHEN, CDR2 SYDVKM. CDR3 loop: CASTLGLAAPRWETQYF. CDR3 bases: TGTGCCAGCACTCTGGGTCTAGCGGCCCCCCGGTGGGAGACCCAGTACTTC. Variable domain in full (rest from reference TRBV28 and TRBJ2-5): DVKVTQSSRYLVKRTGEKVFLECVQDMDHENMFWYRQDPGLGLRLIYFSYDVKMKEKGDIPEGYSVSREKKERFSLILESASTNQTSMYLCASTLGLAAPRWETQYFGPGTRLLVL.

The chain carries TRBV30 and TRBJ2-1; 9 positions match TRBD2. The CDR3 is made up of 16 amino acids. Trimming cost V 2 bases and J 1 base; bases outside gene matches: 6. Germline-derived CDR1 and CDR2 are GTSNPN and SVGIG (reference sequence). The CDR3 region is CAWSRGSGSSYNEQFF. As DNA, the CDR3 is TGTGCCTGGAGTAGGGGTAGCGGGAGTTCCTACAATGAGCAGTTCTTC.

The chain carries TRBV7-2 and TRBJ2-3; tentatively, D is TRBD2 (6 bases). The CDR3 is 13 residues long. V was pared by 0 bases and J by 10 bases, with 11 bases between. Germline V gene data show CDR1 as SGHTA and CDR2 as FQGNSA. CDR3 sequence reads: CASSLALAGSQYF. In nucleotides, the CDR3 is TGTGCCAGCAGCTTAGCGCTGGCGGGGTCGCAGTATTTT.